A selection of T cell receptor beta chains follows, all from one sample in a study of blood T cell repertoires in COVID-19. The data were produced by immunoSEQ multiplex PCR, yet TCRdb's version contains in-frame clones alone and is incomplete. The table lists 270,000 or so clones, 80% to 85% of them singletons. Sequenced sample: PBMCs or T cells enriched from blood (not recorded which). The receptors were gathered from a middle-aged man who had recovered from COVID-19. Both conserved end residues are part of each CDR3. D genes are given only for firm matches. The size of a clone is reported for some rows only, either as once, few or many, or as a class for expanded clones.

j_gene	d_gene	abundance	v_gene	CDR3nt	CDR3aa
TRBJ1-1	.	.	TRBV2	TGTGCCAGCAGTGAGCAGAACACCATGAACACTGAAGCTTTCTTT	CASSEQNTMNTEAFF
TRBJ1-1	TRBD1	.	TRBV12-5	TGTGCTAGTGGTTTGGTACAGGGGGGAACCGGCGGCACTGAAGCTTTCTTT	CASGLVQGGTGGTEAFF
TRBJ1-1	.	.	TRBV5-1	TGCGCCAGCAGACAGGGCAAGGGCACTGAAGCTTTCTTT	CASRQGKGTEAFF
TRBJ1-2	.	.	TRBV6-5	TGTGCCAGCAGTCCCGGGACAACCAACTATGGCTACACCTTC	CASSPGTTNYGYTF
TRBJ2-1	.	.	TRBV19	TGTGCCAGTAGTATGTTGGACAGTTACAATGAGCAGTTCTTC	CASSMLDSYNEQFF
TRBJ1-1	.	.	TRBV7-9	TGTGCCAGCAGCTTATGGGGGGACACTGAAGCTTTCTTT	CASSLWGDTEAFF
TRBJ1-1	.	few	TRBV7-2	TGTGCCAGCAGCTTAGATTCAGGGAACACTGAAGCTTTCTTT	CASSLDSGNTEAFF
TRBJ1-1	.	.	TRBV19	TGTGCCAGTAGTATATGGGGAGGGGCCGGCATGAACACTGAAGCTTTCTTT	CASSIWGGAGMNTEAFF
TRBJ1-1	.	.	TRBV2	TGTGCCAGCAGGACCCGGGGGGGGATGAACACTGAAGCTTTCTTT	CASRTRGGMNTEAFF
TRBJ2-1	TRBD2	.	TRBV27	TGTGCCAGCAGTTTAGGGACTAGCGGGAGATATGAGCAGTTCTTC	CASSLGTSGRYEQFF
TRBJ2-1	.	.	TRBV10-3	TGTGCCATCAGTGAGTCCCCAGATCAACGTGGCCCGACCTACAATGAGCAGTTCTTC	CAISESPDQRGPTYNEQFF
TRBJ2-1	.	.	TRBV7-2	TGTGCCAGCACCCCAAGGCCGCGGCTAGCGCTTAATGAGCAGTTCTTC	CASTPRPRLALNEQFF
TRBJ2-5	TRBD2	.	TRBV4-3	TGCGCCAGCAGCCAAAGCGGGAGAGAAGGGGAGACCCAGTACTTC	CASSQSGREGETQYF
TRBJ2-2	TRBD1	.	TRBV27	TGTGCCAGCAGCCCCCAACGGGACAGGGGATGGGGCGGGGAGCTGTTTTTT	CASSPQRDRGWGGELFF
TRBJ1-1	.	.	TRBV7-9	TGTGCCAGCAGCTTAGGGCTGGACAGCTTCATGAACACTGAAGCTTTCTTT	CASSLGLDSFMNTEAFF